The rows below give T cell receptor beta chains drawn from one sample of a study of identifying expanded T cells in peripheral blood. The method was immunoSEQ multiplex PCR; TCRdb's version includes in-frame clones alone and lacks a portion of them. The data hold about 97,000 clones, with approximately 89% observed a single time. The specimen sequenced was blood. These receptors were collected from a person aged 18 to 69 in good health. CDR3s include the opening cysteine and the closing phenylalanine or tryptophan. The D gene is left open where the match is weak. Rows give clone size only sometimes, using once, few, many, or a class for an expanded clone.

>-|TRBJ1-5|TRBV6-4|once
TGTGCCATCCGACCTCTTTATAGCAATCAGCCCCAGCATTTT
CAIRPLYSNQPQHF
>-|TRBJ2-5|TRBV6-1|-
TGTGCCAGCAGTCGGGAAGAGGGCAATGGACGGACCCAGTACTTC
CASSREEGNGRTQYF
>-|TRBJ2-5|TRBV19|-
TGTGCCAGTAGTATAGCAGTGACGTCCGAGACCCAGTACTTC
CASSIAVTSETQYF
>TRBD2|TRBJ2-7|TRBV28|-
TGTGCCAGCACTCCACAGGGTAGCGGGAGTGGGTACGAGCAGTACTTC
CASTPQGSGSGYEQYF
>-|TRBJ1-4|TRBV6-5|-
TGTGCCAGCAGTTACTCTGGGCTCGCTAATGAAAAACTGTTTTTT
CASSYSGLANEKLFF
>-|TRBJ1-4|TRBV18|once
TGTGCCAGCTCACCAGGAGTTGTGGAAAAACTGTTTTTT
CASSPGVVEKLFF
>-|TRBJ1-1|TRBV10-3|-
TGTGCCATCAGAAATAATGTCTCGAACACTGAAGCTTTCTTT
CAIRNNVSNTEAFF
>-|TRBJ1-4|TRBV7-9|few
TGTGCCAGCAGCTTAGCAGGGAGGTCTAATGAAAAACTGTTTTTT
CASSLAGRSNEKLFF
>TRBD1|TRBJ2-5|TRBV5-1|-
TGCGCCAGCAGCCCGGGACAGGGGGTGACGGAGACCCAGTACTTC
CASSPGQGVTETQYF
>TRBD2|TRBJ2-1|TRBV7-9|-
TGTTCCTCAAAAGCTTGGGGACTAGCGAAGAACAATGAGCAGTTCTTC
CSSKAWGLAKNNEQFF
>TRBD1|TRBJ2-3|TRBV29-1|-
TGCAGCGTTGGGGACAGGGCCACAGATACGCAGTATTTT
CSVGDRATDTQYF
>TRBD2|TRBJ2-5|TRBV14|once
TGTGCCAGCAGCCAAGATACCCTAGCGGGACGAGAGACCCAGTACTTC
CASSQDTLAGRETQYF
>TRBD1|TRBJ1-4|TRBV7-9|-
TGTGCCAGCATTACGGACAGGGAATCCGAAAAACTGTTTTTT
CASITDRESEKLFF
>TRBD1|TRBJ1-5|TRBV7-2|-
TGTGCCAGCAGCCCCCGGGACAGGGGGCCGAATCAGCCCCAGCATTTT
CASSPRDRGPNQPQHF
>-|TRBJ1-6|TRBV27|-
TGTGCCAGCAGTTTCTCCCGAGGGAATTCACCCCTCCACTTT
CASSFSRGNSPLHF
>TRBD1|TRBJ2-7|TRBV28|-
TGTGCCAGCACCTCGACGGACAGGGTTCTTTACGAGCAGTACTTC
CASTSTDRVLYEQYF
>-|TRBJ1-5|TRBV4-2|-
TGTGCCAGCAGCCAAGTTTGGGTACAGGGCAACGGGGGAGGCAATCAGCCCCAGCATTTT
CASSQVWVQGNGGGNQPQHF
>-|TRBJ2-2|TRBV4-2|once
TGTGCCAGCAGCCAACCCCCCTTAACCGGGGAGCTGTTTTTT
CASSQPPLTGELFF
>TRBD1|TRBJ2-2|TRBV7-2|-
TGTGCCAGCAGCTTGGGGGGACAGGCGGTGGGCGGGGAGCTGTTTTTT
CASSLGGQAVGGELFF
>-|TRBJ1-1|TRBV27|-
TGTGCCAGCAGATACAGGGAAAGGGGCACTGAAGCTTTCTTT
CASRYRERGTEAFF
>-|TRBJ2-6|TRBV18|few
TGTGCCAGCTCACCCTTAGACTCTGGGGCCAACGTCCTGACTTTC
CASSPLDSGANVLTF
>-|TRBJ2-3|TRBV4-3|few
TGCGCCAGCAGCGCGGACCCAATCTCCGGAGATACGCAGTATTTT
CASSADPISGDTQYF
>-|TRBJ2-1|TRBV7-9|few
TGTGCCAGCAGCATGGACAGAAATGGGTATGAGCAGTTCTTC
CASSMDRNGYEQFF
>-|TRBJ2-7|TRBV11-1|-
TGTGCCAGCAGCTTGGTCGGGTACGGCCACGAGCAGTACTTC
CASSLVGYGHEQYF
>TRBD1|TRBJ1-2|TRBV29-1|-
TGCAGCGTTGTCGGACAGGGCTATGGCTACACCTTC
CSVVGQGYGYTF
>-|TRBJ2-1|TRBV5-1|-
TGCGCCAGCAGCTTTGGGGCTGTAAATGAGCAGTTCTTC
CASSFGAVNEQFF
>-|TRBJ2-3|TRBV5-4|-
TGTGCCAGCAGCTTGAAGATGGAGGCTAGCACAGATACGCAGTATTTT
CASSLKMEASTDTQYF
>TRBD2|TRBJ2-3|TRBV5-4|-
TGTGCCAGCAGCCCCTTCCCGGGACTAGCGGGGGGGCCTAGAGATACGCAGTATTTT
CASSPFPGLAGGPRDTQYF
>TRBD1|TRBJ1-2|TRBV6-1|-
TGTGCCAGCAGCGGGACAGGGGGCGCTGACTATGGCTACACCTTC
CASSGTGGADYGYTF
>-|TRBJ1-6|TRBV28|few
TGTGCCAGCAATCTCGGGCGATATTCACCCCTCCACTTT
CASNLGRYSPLHF
>TRBD1|TRBJ1-5|TRBV5-6|-
TGTGCCAGCAGCAGGAGGACAGGGCTTTACAATCAGCCCCAGCATTTT
CASSRRTGLYNQPQHF
>-|TRBJ2-3|TRBV7-3|-
TGTGCCAGCAGCCCGCAGCCAGGGGGGGGCACAGATACGCAGTATTTT
CASSPQPGGGTDTQYF
>-|TRBJ2-5|TRBV5-1|-
TGCGCCAGCAGCTTGGGGGGGTCTAATCAAGAGACCCAGTACTTC
CASSLGGSNQETQYF
>-|TRBJ1-2|TRBV2|once
TGTGCCAGCAGTGAAGGTCAGGGGCGGTACACCTTC
CASSEGQGRYTF
>-|TRBJ2-4|TRBV19|-
TGTGCCAGTACAACGACAGGAACAAACATTCAGTACTTC
CASTTTGTNIQYF
>-|TRBJ2-3|TRBV5-1|-
TGCGCCAGCAGCTTGGATCAGGGCACAGATACGCAGTATTTT
CASSLDQGTDTQYF
>-|TRBJ1-4|TRBV2|-
TGTGCCAGCACTCGAGTTGGGGGGGATAATGAAAAACTGTTTTTT
CASTRVGGDNEKLFF
>TRBD1|TRBJ2-7|TRBV9|-
TGTGCCAGCAGCCCGGGACAGACCTACGAGCAGTACTTC
CASSPGQTYEQYF
>-|TRBJ1-2|TRBV28|-
TGTGCCAGCAGTCCCTCGGCGGGGGCGGACTATGGCTACACCTTC
CASSPSAGADYGYTF